Shown below are 26 T cell receptor beta chains from a single sample sequenced in a study of blood T cell repertoires in COVID-19. Libraries were prepared by immunoSEQ multiplex PCR; TCRdb keeps only in-frame clonotypes and omits some of them. Among about 68,000 clones listed, roughly 87% were seen once. Sequencing used peripheral blood. The source is a man aged 50 to 59 with COVID-19, enrolled during active disease.

About this clone: The sample carries other DNA sequences with the same CDR3. This rearrangement joins TRBV2 to TRBJ2-2, with 11 positions matching TRBD2. In germline, CDR1 is SNHLY, CDR2 FYNNEI. The CDR3 loop spans 15 amino acids. Trimming at V came to 4 bases and at J to 3 bases, leaving 1 base not matched to a gene. The CDR3 protein is CASSVLAGDTGELFF. The CDR3, as DNA: TGTGCCAGCAGTGTACTAGCGGGGGACACCGGGGAGCTGTTTTTT.

This rearrangement joins TRBV27 to TRBJ2-3, with 9 bases aligning to TRBD1. V was clipped by 7 bases and J by 3 bases; unmatched bases: 8. Looked up from germline, CDR1 is MNHEY and CDR2 is SMNVEV (reference sequence). There are 15 residues in the CDR3. The CDR3 sequence is CASTRRDRETDTQYF. The CDR3 DNA reads TGTGCCAGCACCCGCCGGGACAGGGAGACAGATACGCAGTATTTT.

V and J are TRBV19 and TRBJ2-7; 10 positions match TRBD2. Trimming took 3 bases from V and 3 from J; bases not matched to a gene: 5. Germline V gives CDR1 LNHDA, CDR2 SQIVND (reference sequence). This CDR3 is built from 15 residues. CDR3 loop: CASSIGTSDYYEQYF. The CDR3 DNA reads as TGTGCCAGTAGTATCGGGACTAGCGATTACTACGAGCAGTACTTC.

This clone was seen a handful of times. The V gene is TRBV7-2, the J gene TRBJ2-7, with a tentative D call TRBD1 (6 bases). CDR1 is SGHTA and CDR2 is FQGNSA in the germline V gene. Trimming took 5 bases from V and 0 from J, leaving 20 bases between them. This CDR3 has 17 amino acids. CDR3 in DNA: TGTGCCAGCAGCGAAAACTCAGGGGCCCGACCCTCCTACGAGCAGTACTTC. Its translation: CASSENSGARPSYEQYF.

The rearrangement uses TRBV19 and TRBJ1-5; 9 bases agree with TRBD1. Germline V gene lookup returns CDR1 LNHDA and CDR2 SQIVND (reference sequence). The CDR3 has 17 residues. Losses at the gene ends were 3 bases for V and 8 bases for J; bases not matched to a gene: 14. The CDR3 region is CASSISGQGMVNKPQHF. The CDR3 region has the DNA TGTGCCAGTAGTATTTCGGGACAGGGAATGGTTAATAAGCCCCAGCATTTT.

This clone was observed a single time. The V and J genes are TRBV18 and TRBJ1-2, with TRBD1 matching 7 bases. The V and J ends lost 3 bases and 0 bases, in that order; junction bases with no gene match: 4. This CDR3 spans 15 amino acids. CDR1 and CDR2 (germline): KGHSH, LQKENI. CDR3 sequence reads: CASSPLTGSNYGYTF. CDR3 DNA: TGTGCCAGCTCACCTCTGACAGGGTCTAACTATGGCTACACCTTC.

The gene calls are TRBV7-2 and TRBJ2-1; TRBD2 is a possible D gene (6 bases). Germline-derived CDR1 and CDR2 are SGHTA and FQGNSA. The CDR3 contains 15 residues. Trimming pared 0 bases from V and 4 bases from J, leaving 10 bases between. As DNA, the CDR3 is TGTGCCAGCAGCTTAGCCGGGGGAGTATACAATGAGCAGTTCTTC. It yields the protein CASSLAGGVYNEQFF.

The chain employs TRBV6-6 and TRBJ2-7, with 7 bases identical to TRBD1. The trim removed 6 bases at V and 6 bases at J, leaving 14 bases unmatched. The V gene's germline CDR1 is MNHNY and CDR2 SVGAGI (reference sequence). The CDR3 contains 15 residues. The CDR3 region has the DNA TGTGCCAGCAGACCTCCGGGACAGAGTCCCCTCGAGCAGTACTTC. This translates into CASRPPGQSPLEQYF.

The V and J genes are TRBV4-3 and TRBJ1-2, with 7 positions matching TRBD1. The length of the CDR3 is 15 residues. The ends lost 0 bases at V and 6 bases at J; junction bases unmatched: 7. Per the germline V gene, CDR1 is LGHNA and CDR2 is YSLEER. The CDR3 loop is CASSQEWQGEDGYTF. In DNA form, the CDR3 reads TGCGCCAGCAGCCAAGAATGGCAGGGGGAGGATGGCTACACCTTC.

V gene TRBV30 combines with J gene TRBJ2-1; D perhaps matches TRBD2 (5 bases). The CDR3 totals 15 residues. The V and J ends lost 2 bases and 5 bases respectively, with 16 bases between them. The V gene's germline CDR1 is GTSNPN and CDR2 SVGIG (reference sequence). The DNA for the CDR3 is TGTGCCTGGAGTAGAGGACTCGGAGTGGACAATGAGCAGTTCTTC. Encoded protein: CAWSRGLGVDNEQFF.

The V gene is TRBV4-1, the J gene TRBJ1-4; D uncertain. The CDR3 has 14 residues. Germline values: CDR1 MGHRA, CDR2 YSYEKL. The ends were cut back, 3 bases at V and 5 bases at J, with 10 bases in the middle. CDR3 sequence: CASSQNGLNEKLFF. The DNA for the CDR3 is TGCGCCAGCAGCCAGAATGGACTGAATGAAAAACTGTTTTTT.

The chain recombines TRBV30 with TRBJ2-2; possible D gene TRBD1, 8 bases. From germline, CDR1 is GTSNPN and CDR2 SVGIG (reference sequence). This CDR3 contains 15 residues. The CDR3: CAFSPGGQDTGELFF. The CDR3 DNA is TGTGCTTTTTCACCGGGGGGACAGGACACCGGGGAGCTGTTTTTT.

The CDR3, as DNA: TGTGCCAGCACAGACCCGACAGCCAGCACAGATACGCAGTATTTT. Translation gives CASTDPTASTDTQYF. This sequence joins TRBV7-2 and TRBJ2-3, with a tentative D call TRBD1 (5 bases). The CDR3 is 15 amino acids. Germline V gives CDR1 SGHTA, CDR2 FQGNSA. V was cut by 7 bases and J by 0 bases, with 14 bases left in between.

V is TRBV28 and J is TRBJ2-5; TRBD1 matches 8 bases. The CDR3 loop spans 14 amino acids. V lost 3 bases to trimming and J lost 7 bases; unmatched junction nucleotides: 7. CDR1 MDHEN and CDR2 SYDVKM come from the germline V gene. This chain's CDR3 is CASSFGDRPSTQYF. CDR3 DNA: TGTGCCAGCAGTTTTGGGGACAGGCCGTCGACCCAGTACTTC.

The chain links TRBV3-1 (or the pseudogene TRBV3-2) to TRBJ2-7; D remains ambiguous. Trimming left V 0 bases short and J 5 bases short, with 8 bases between. CDR1 is LGHDT, CDR2 YNNKEL, per germline (reference sequence). The CDR3 loop spans 13 amino acids. The DNA for the CDR3 is TGTGCCAGCAGCCAAGATGTCCTTGACGAGCAGTACTTC. Its protein product is CASSQDVLDEQYF.

CDR3 protein: CASSPRDRGPGELFF. The CDR3 DNA follows: TGTGCCAGCAGCCCCCGGGACAGGGGGCCCGGGGAGCTGTTTTTT. The rearrangement links TRBV3-1 (or the pseudogene TRBV3-2) to TRBJ2-2, with 12 positions matching TRBD1. The CDR3 totals 15 residues. With 4 bases clipped from V and 6 bases from J, the junction kept 3 bases outside the gene matches. Germline V gene sequence: CDR1 LGHDT, CDR2 YNNKEL (reference sequence).

The gene calls are TRBV4-2 and TRBJ1-3; D may be TRBD1 (6 bases). V shed 3 bases and J shed 0 bases, with 15 bases lying between them. Germline V gene data show CDR1 as LGHNA and CDR2 as YNFKEQ. The CDR3 is 17 amino acids. CDR3 sequence (DNA): TGTGCCAGCAGCCAGAGTATAACAGGGCTCTCTGGAAACACCATATATTTT. Encoded protein: CASSQSITGLSGNTIYF.

V is TRBV2 and J is TRBJ1-1; perhaps TRBD1 as D (5 bases). The V end was cut by 4 bases, the J end by 4 bases, with 10 bases between. Germline V gene sequence: CDR1 SNHLY, CDR2 FYNNEI. The CDR3 is 13 amino acids. The CDR3 loop reads CASSVSGGTEAFF. CDR3 sequence (DNA): TGTGCCAGCAGTGTCTCGGGGGGCACTGAAGCTTTCTTT. Drawing the rest from reference TRBV2 and TRBJ1-1, the complete variable domain is EPEVTQTPSHQVTQMGQEVILRCVPISNHLYFYWYRQILGQKVEFLVSFYNNEISEKSEIFDDQFSVERPDGSNFTLKIRSTKLEDSAMYFCASSVSGGTEAFFGQGTRLTVV.

This rearrangement joins TRBV12-3 or TRBV12-4 to TRBJ1-4; no clear D gene. V gave up 4 bases and J gave up 7 bases, with 10 bases separating them. The CDR3 covers 13 residues. CDR3 coding DNA: TGTGCCAGCAGTTGGGCCGGATTTGAAAAACTGTTTTTT. Translation: CASSWAGFEKLFF.

The gene calls are TRBV6-1 and TRBJ1-4, with D possibly matching TRBD1 (5 bases). V was cut by 3 bases and J by 4 bases, with 12 bases left in between. This CDR3 is built from 15 residues. Per germline, CDR1 MNHNS and CDR2 SASEGT. The CDR3 DNA follows: TGTGCCAGCAGTGATAGGGGCTTGATTAATGAAAAACTGTTTTTT. Translating it yields CASSDRGLINEKLFF.

This clone was seen only a few times. The chain couples TRBV28 to TRBJ2-1; 11 bases line up with TRBD2. CDR3 length equals 16 residues. Germline V gene lookup returns CDR1 MDHEN and CDR2 SYDVKM. V lost 5 bases to trimming and J lost 7 bases; unmatched junction nucleotides: 10. The CDR3 loop reads CASSPLTSGIKNEQFF. As DNA, the CDR3 is TGTGCCAGCAGTCCCCTGACTAGCGGGATAAAGAATGAGCAGTTCTTC. Drawing the rest from reference TRBV28 and TRBJ2-1, the complete variable domain is DVKVTQSSRYLVKRTGEKVFLECVQDMDHENMFWYRQDPGLGLRLIYFSYDVKMKEKGDIPEGYSVSREKKERFSLILESASTNQTSMYLCASSPLTSGIKNEQFFGPGTRLTVL.

The chain recombines TRBV4-1 with TRBJ2-3; 7 bases line up with TRBD2. Trimming removed 2 bases from V and 0 bases from J; junction bases left unmatched: 11. Germline lookup yields CDR1 MGHRA and CDR2 YSYEKL. This CDR3 contains 18 residues. The CDR3 DNA reads as TGCGCCAGCAGCCAACCAGCGGGACTACACGATAGCACAGATACGCAGTATTTT. It encodes CASSQPAGLHDSTDTQYF.

This clone appeared a single time. The V gene is TRBV3-1 (or the pseudogene TRBV3-2), the J gene TRBJ1-5; D is perhaps TRBD1 (6 bases). The germline V and J ends were trimmed by 8 bases and 0 bases, with 11 bases remaining between them. Germline CDR1 LGHDT, CDR2 YNNKEL (reference sequence). The CDR3 consists of 14 residues. CDR3 nucleotide sequence: TGTGCCAGCCCGGACAGAAATAGCAATCAGCCCCAGCATTTT. This translates into CASPDRNSNQPQHF.

This clone occurred a few times. J is TRBJ2-7 and V is TRBV27; 7 nucleotides agree with TRBD1. CDR1 is MNHEY and CDR2 is SMNVEV in the germline V gene (reference sequence). The CDR3 runs to 16 residues. Germline trimming cut 1 base from V and 2 bases from J; bases unmatched to any gene: 8. DNA for the CDR3: TGTGCCAGCAGTTTATTTTGGGACAGCTTACCCTACGAGCAGTACTTC. Amino acid sequence: CASSLFWDSLPYEQYF.

Only one count was recorded for this clone. The gene calls are TRBV7-8 and TRBJ2-3; 9 bases map to TRBD1. Germline CDR1 SGHVS, CDR2 FQNEAQ. With 10 bases clipped from V and 6 bases from J, the junction kept 14 bases outside the gene matches. The CDR3 has 15 residues. The CDR3 DNA sequence: TGTGCCACACACAGGGGGCGGACCAGGGATGATACGCAGTATTTT. It specifies CATHRGRTRDDTQYF.

The chain combines TRBV19 with TRBJ2-5; possibly TRBD1 for D (6 bases). From germline, CDR1 is LNHDA and CDR2 SQIVND (reference sequence). Trimming removed 6 bases at V and 5 bases at J, with 19 bases between. The CDR3 runs to 15 residues. Here the CDR3 reads CASSLPVGAGETQYF. For the CDR3, the DNA is TGTGCCAGTAGCCTTCCAGTGGGGGCAGGGGAGACCCAGTACTTC.